This passage covers 6 T cell receptor beta chains from one sample sequenced in a study of cytomegalovirus exposure and HLA in healthy donors. Clones were read by immunoSEQ multiplex PCR, and TCRdb kept only the in-frame ones, dropping some. This table has more than 55,000 clones, about 93% appearing once. Sample: PBMCs. The receptors derive from a woman under 30 in good health and CMV-seronegative.

This rearrangement joins TRBV7-6 to TRBJ1-6, with D possibly being TRBD1 (5 bases). Per the germline V gene, CDR1 is SGHVS and CDR2 is FNYEAQ. CDR3 length: 12 amino acids. V lost 2 bases and J 13 bases, leaving 9 bases between the germline ends. The CDR3 coding sequence is TGTGCCAGCAGCTTATCAGGGCCCCCCCTCCACTTT. This codes for CASSLSGPPLHF.

The CDR3 nucleotides are TGTGCCAGCAGTTGGACAGGGGCGAGCAATCAGCCCCAGCATTTT. Amino acid sequence: CASSWTGASNQPQHF. The chain links TRBV2 to TRBJ1-5, with 9 bases that match TRBD1. In germline, CDR1 is SNHLY, CDR2 FYNNEI. The CDR3 contains 15 residues. The ends lost 5 bases at V and 1 base at J; junction bases unmatched: 3.

This chain joins TRBV9 and TRBJ2-1; 8 bases are shared with TRBD2. Germline trimming cut 3 bases from V and 13 bases from J; bases unmatched to any gene: 24. The length of the CDR3 is 18 residues. The germline V gene encodes CDR1 SGDLS and CDR2 YYNGEE. This CDR3 reads CASSAPSGAGAAGEAQFF. The CDR3 coding sequence is TGTGCCAGCAGCGCACCAAGTGGGGCGGGGGCAGCGGGGGAGGCCCAGTTCTTC.

The chain links TRBV27 to TRBJ1-1; D gene ambiguous. The CDR3 is 14 amino acids. V lost 6 bases to trimming and J lost 5 bases, with 16 bases between them. Germline CDR1 is MNHEY and CDR2 is SMNVEV (reference sequence). CDR3 sequence: CASSLSGRGTEAFF. The CDR3 DNA follows: TGTGCCAGCAGCCTCTCTGGGCGCGGGACTGAAGCTTTCTTT.

This chain links TRBV30 with TRBJ2-2; possible D gene TRBD1, 6 bases. This CDR3 has 14 residues. The germline V gene encodes CDR1 GTSNPN and CDR2 SVGIG (reference sequence). Trimming stripped 4 bases from V and 5 bases from J, with 14 bases between. This CDR3 reads CAWTKGVSTGELFF. In DNA, the CDR3 is TGTGCCTGGACTAAGGGGGTTTCAACCGGGGAGCTGTTTTTT.

V and J are TRBV5-5 and TRBJ2-6, with 7 bases lining up with TRBD2. The CDR3 has 16 residues. The V gene's germline CDR1 is SGHKS and CDR2 YYEKEE (reference sequence). V lost 0 bases to trimming and J lost 1 base; unmatched junction nucleotides: 1. The CDR3 reads CASSLVGGSGANVLTF. CDR3 sequence (DNA): TGTGCCAGCAGCTTGGTGGGGGGGTCTGGGGCCAACGTCCTGACTTTC. The full variable domain, completed using reference TRBV5-5 and TRBJ2-6, is DAGVTQSPTHLIKTRGQQVTLRCSPISGHKSVSWYQQVLGQGPQFIFQYYEKEERGRGNFPDRFSARQFPNYSSELNVNALLLGDSALYLCASSLVGGSGANVLTFGAGSRLTVL.